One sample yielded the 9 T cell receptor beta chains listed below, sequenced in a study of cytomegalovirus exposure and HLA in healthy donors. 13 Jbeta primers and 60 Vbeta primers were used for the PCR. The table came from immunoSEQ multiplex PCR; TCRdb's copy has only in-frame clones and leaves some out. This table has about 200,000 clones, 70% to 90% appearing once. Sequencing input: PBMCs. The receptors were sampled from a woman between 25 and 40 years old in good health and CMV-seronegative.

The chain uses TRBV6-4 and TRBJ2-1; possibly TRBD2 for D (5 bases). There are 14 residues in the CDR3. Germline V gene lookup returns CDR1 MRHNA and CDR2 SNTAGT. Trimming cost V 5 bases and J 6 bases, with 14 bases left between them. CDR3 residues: CASSTIVGSNEQFF. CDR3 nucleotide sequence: TGTGCCAGCAGTACCATAGTGGGGAGCAATGAGCAGTTCTTC.

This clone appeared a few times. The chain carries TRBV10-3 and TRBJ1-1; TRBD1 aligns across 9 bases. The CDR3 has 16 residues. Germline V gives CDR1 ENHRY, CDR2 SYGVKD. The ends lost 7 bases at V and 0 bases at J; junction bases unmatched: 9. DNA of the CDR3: TGTGCCATCACCGAGACATGGACAGGGGTGAACACTGAAGCTTTCTTT. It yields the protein CAITETWTGVNTEAFF.

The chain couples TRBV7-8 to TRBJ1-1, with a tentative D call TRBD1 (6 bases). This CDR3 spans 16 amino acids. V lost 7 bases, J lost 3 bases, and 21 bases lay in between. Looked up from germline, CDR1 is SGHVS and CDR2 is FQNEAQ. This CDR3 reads CASTPGGLYGDTEAFF. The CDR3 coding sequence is TGTGCCAGCACCCCGGGGGGCCTCTATGGGGACACTGAAGCTTTCTTT. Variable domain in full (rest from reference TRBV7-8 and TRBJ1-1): GAGVSQSPRYKVAKRGQDVALRCDPISGHVSLFWYQQALGQGPEFLTYFQNEAQLDKSGLPSDRFFAERPEGSVSTLKIQRTQQEDSAVYLCASTPGGLYGDTEAFFGQGTRLTVV.

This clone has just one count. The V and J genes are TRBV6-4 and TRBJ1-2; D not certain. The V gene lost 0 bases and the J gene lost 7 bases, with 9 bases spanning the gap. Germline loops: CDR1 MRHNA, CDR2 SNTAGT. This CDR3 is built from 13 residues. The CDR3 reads CASSDSSGFGYTF. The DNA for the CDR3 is TGTGCCAGCAGTGACTCGAGCGGGTTTGGCTACACCTTC.

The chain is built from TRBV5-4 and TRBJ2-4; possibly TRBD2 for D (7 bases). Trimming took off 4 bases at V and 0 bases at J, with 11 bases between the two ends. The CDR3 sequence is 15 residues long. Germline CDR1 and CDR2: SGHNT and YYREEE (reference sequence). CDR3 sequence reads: CASSEGGVAKNIQYF. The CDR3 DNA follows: TGTGCCAGCAGCGAAGGGGGGGTAGCCAAAAACATTCAGTACTTC.

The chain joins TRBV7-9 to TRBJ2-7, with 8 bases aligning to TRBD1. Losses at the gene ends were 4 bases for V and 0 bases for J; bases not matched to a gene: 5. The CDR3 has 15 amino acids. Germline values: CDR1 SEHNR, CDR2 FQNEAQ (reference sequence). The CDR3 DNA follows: TGTGCCAGCAGCTCGTCCGGGACAGGCTCCTACGAGCAGTACTTC. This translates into CASSSSGTGSYEQYF.

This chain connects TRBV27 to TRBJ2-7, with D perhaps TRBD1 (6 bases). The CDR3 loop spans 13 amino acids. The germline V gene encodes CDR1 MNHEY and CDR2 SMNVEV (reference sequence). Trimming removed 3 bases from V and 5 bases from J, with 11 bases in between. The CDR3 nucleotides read TGTGCCAGCAGTTTTGAGTGGGGGCACGAGCAGTACTTC. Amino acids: CASSFEWGHEQYF.

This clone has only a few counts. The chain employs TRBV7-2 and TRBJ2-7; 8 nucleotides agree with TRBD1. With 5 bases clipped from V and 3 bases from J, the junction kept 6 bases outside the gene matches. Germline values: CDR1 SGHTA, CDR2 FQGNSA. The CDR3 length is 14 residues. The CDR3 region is CASSQIQGVYEQYF. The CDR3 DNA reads TGTGCCAGCAGCCAAATACAGGGGGTCTACGAGCAGTACTTC.

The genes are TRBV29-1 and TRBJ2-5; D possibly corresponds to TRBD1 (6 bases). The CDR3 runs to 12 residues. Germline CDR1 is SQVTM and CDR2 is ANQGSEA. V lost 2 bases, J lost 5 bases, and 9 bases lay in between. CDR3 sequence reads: CSVEQGRETQYF. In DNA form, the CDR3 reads TGCAGCGTTGAACAGGGGCGTGAGACCCAGTACTTC.